This T cell receptor (beta chain) came from a study of tumor-infiltrating lymphocytes in primary liver carcinoma. At the level of the study: Spanning 30 to 69 years of age, the patients were men and women.

A constant-region primer primed TCR beta cDNA synthesis from around 500 ng of total RNA. Slightly modified ARM-PCR with three nested multiplex PCR rounds yielded TCR beta libraries. The first two PCR rounds, roughly 10 cycles each, used TRBV1-TRBV30 forward primers and a C-beta reverse primer. TCRdb called the multiplex PCR reads again in MiXCR, with one record for every CDR3 protein. This table holds around 100,000 distinct CDR3 sequences, more than 65% found once. Unsorted bulk tissue of about 20-30 mg yielded co-extracted RNA and DNA. CDR1 and CDR2 (germline): SGHAT, FQNNGV. The CDR3 is made up of 16 amino acids. Findings and limits, study-wide: Detection in all five tumor regions applied to only about 7-24% of top clones. For tumor-adjacent and tumor-blood pairs, overlap was less than that seen for tumor region pairs. Blood had a significantly lower top-250-clone fraction than tumors did (p = 0.039).

This clonotype has a single count. The antigen remains undetermined. This clonotype was sampled from a woman in her sixties or seventies with primary liver carcinoma and hepatitis B virus infection. The specimen sequenced was liver tumor tissue from sampling region 2. The sample's subset: tumor region T2, inferior pole. The chain joins TRBV11-2 to TRBJ2-1; D unclear. CDR3 sequence (DNA): TGTTCCGGCAGCTTAGAAATGGGAATGCCCTTCAATGAGCAGTTCTTC. Translated: CSGSLEMGMPFNEQFF.